The 20 T cell receptor beta chains given below trace back to one sample, sequenced in a study of blood T cell repertoires in COVID-19. The repertoire was sequenced with immunoSEQ multiplex PCR; TCRdb's copy has only in-frame clones and lacks some. Of over 250,000 clones listed, about 93% were seen once; the top ten hold roughly 1.1%. The sequenced material came from PBMCs or T cells enriched from blood (not recorded which). The receptors shown here come from a woman aged 30 to 39 who had recovered from COVID-19.

This clone appeared a few times. The chain is built from TRBV7-8 and TRBJ2-7; 10 nucleotides align to TRBD2. The CDR3 is 14 residues long. Germline-derived CDR1 and CDR2 are SGHVS and FQNEAQ. V shed 5 bases, J shed 2 bases, and the junction held 3 bases outside the gene matches. The CDR3 DNA follows: TGTGCCAGCAGCCCTGGGACTAGCGCCTACGAGCAGTACTTC. Protein product: CASSPGTSAYEQYF.

This chain uses TRBV28 with TRBJ1-4; 9 bases align to TRBD1. CDR1 and CDR2 (germline): MDHEN, SYDVKM. The CDR3 is 15 amino acids. After removal of 7 bases from V and 8 bases from J, the junction contained 11 bases not matched to a gene. The CDR3 sequence is CASNIGGTGNEKLFF. In nucleotides, the CDR3 is TGTGCCAGCAATATAGGGGGGACAGGGAACGAAAAACTGTTTTTT.

The chain is built from TRBV7-2 and TRBJ2-7, with D perhaps matching TRBD2 (6 bases). Trimming left V 1 base short and J 8 bases short, with 15 bases between. The CDR3 runs 14 residues. Germline V gene lookup returns CDR1 SGHTA and CDR2 FQGNSA. Here the CDR3 DNA reads TGTGCCAGCAGCTTAGTTAGGTTGGGGGGAAAGCAGTACTTC. Translation gives CASSLVRLGGKQYF.

The chain couples TRBV19 to TRBJ2-7; 9 bases line up with TRBD2. In germline, CDR1 is LNHDA, CDR2 SQIVND (reference sequence). CDR3 length: 17 residues. The V segment lost 5 bases and the J segment 4 bases; nucleotides outside the gene matches: 15. The CDR3: CASSQTSGLHPAYEQYF. CDR3 sequence (DNA): TGTGCCAGTAGTCAGACTAGCGGCCTCCATCCGGCTTACGAGCAGTACTTC.

V and J are TRBV7-9 and TRBJ1-1, with D unclear. CDR1 is SEHNR and CDR2 is FQNEAQ in the germline V gene (reference sequence). With 1 base removed from V and 6 bases from J, the gap between germline ends came to 6 bases. The CDR3 has 12 residues. CDR3 nucleotide sequence: TGTGCCAGCAGCTTAGATACAGCTGAAGCTTTCTTT. Translation gives CASSLDTAEAFF.

This chain uses TRBV4-2 with TRBJ2-1; the match to TRBD2 covers 9 bases. The CDR3 is made up of 17 amino acids. Germline-derived CDR1 and CDR2 are LGHNA and YNFKEQ. V gave up 2 bases and J gave up 0 bases; unmatched junction bases: 5. CDR3 sequence (DNA): TGTGCCAGCAGCCAACCCTTTAGCGGGAGCTCCTACAATGAGCAGTTCTTC. Protein sequence: CASSQPFSGSSYNEQFF.

This chain connects TRBV15 to TRBJ1-3; 9 bases match TRBD1. Germline V lookup: CDR1 LNHNV, CDR2 YYDKDF (reference sequence). Losses at the gene ends were 2 bases for V and 0 bases for J; bases not matched to a gene: 5. This CDR3 region has 17 residues. The CDR3 loop reads CATSRRQGEGSGNTIYF. The CDR3 coding sequence is TGTGCCACCAGCAGAAGACAGGGGGAAGGCTCTGGAAACACCATATATTTT.

The J gene is TRBJ1-2, the V gene TRBV7-2; D unresolved. Germline lookup yields CDR1 SGHTA and CDR2 FQGNSA. V lost 0 bases and J lost 5, with 13 bases in between. This CDR3 is built from 15 residues. The CDR3 sequence: CASSLAPLGEYGYTF. CDR3 DNA sequence: TGTGCCAGCAGCTTAGCCCCACTTGGTGAATATGGCTACACCTTC.

This sequence joins TRBV5-5 and TRBJ2-7; 8 nucleotides agree with TRBD2. Trimming took 5 bases from V and 6 from J; bases not matched to a gene: 10. The germline V gene encodes CDR1 SGHKS and CDR2 YYEKEE (reference sequence). CDR3 length: 14 amino acids. CDR3 amino acids: CASSPGLAWVEQYF. DNA of the CDR3: TGTGCCAGCAGTCCTGGACTAGCCTGGGTCGAGCAGTACTTC.

The rearrangement links TRBV5-4 to TRBJ2-5; maybe TRBD2 (5 bases). This CDR3 spans 14 amino acids. Trimming pared 5 bases from V and 4 bases from J, leaving 15 bases between. CDR1 SGHNT and CDR2 YYREEE come from the germline V gene (reference sequence). The CDR3, as DNA: TGTGCCAGCAGGCGTCCTGATGCGGGAGAGACCCAGTACTTC. This sequence encodes CASRRPDAGETQYF.

The chain combines TRBV10-2 with TRBJ2-3; TRBD1 is a possible D gene (6 bases). Deletions cut 6 bases from V and 7 bases from J, with 11 bases between. This CDR3 is 12 amino acids long. Germline V gives CDR1 WSHSY, CDR2 SAAADI. In DNA, the CDR3 is TGCGCCAGCAGATCTACAGGGCATACGCAGTATTTT. Translating it yields CASRSTGHTQYF.

The chain couples TRBV9 to TRBJ1-1; D is uncertain. V shed 2 bases and J shed 2 bases, with 10 bases lying between them. Germline CDR1 reads SGDLS; CDR2 reads YYNGEE. This CDR3 has 14 amino acids. CDR3 sequence: CASSVNSLNTEAFF. CDR3 bases: TGTGCCAGCAGCGTTAACAGCTTAAACACTGAAGCTTTCTTT.

In regard to this clone: The sample has other DNA sequences that encode this CDR3 too. This rearrangement joins TRBV7-2 to TRBJ1-6, with 8 bases aligning to TRBD1. Germline loops: CDR1 SGHTA, CDR2 FQGNSA. The CDR3 has 14 amino acids. The J segment lost 10 bases and the V segment lost 2 bases, leaving 4 bases of the junction unmatched. The CDR3 here is CASSLQGAQSPLHF. CDR3 nucleotide sequence: TGTGCCAGCAGCTTACAGGGGGCGCAGTCACCCCTCCACTTT.

The chain links TRBV6-1 to TRBJ2-3; no reliable D call. The CDR3 is 14 amino acids. The germline V gene has CDR1 MNHNS and CDR2 SASEGT. Between the trimmed V and J ends, which lost 1 base and 1 base, there was a span of 6 bases. CDR3 sequence reads: CASSEDRGTDTQYF. The CDR3 bases are TGTGCCAGCAGTGAAGACCGGGGCACAGATACGCAGTATTTT.

This chain links TRBV5-4 with TRBJ2-2, with 9 bases fitting TRBD1. The V segment lost 2 bases and the J segment 4 bases; nucleotides outside the gene matches: 6. Germline V gene data show CDR1 as SGHNT and CDR2 as YYREEE (reference sequence). The CDR3 has 16 amino acids. CDR3 protein: CASSFPGQGFTGELFF. For the CDR3, the DNA is TGTGCCAGCAGCTTCCCCGGACAGGGGTTCACCGGGGAGCTGTTTTTT. The whole variable domain, filled in from reference TRBV5-4 and TRBJ2-2, reads ETGVTQSPTHLIKTRGQQVTLRCSSQSGHNTVSWYQQALGQGPQFIFQYYREEENGRGNFPPRFSGLQFPNYSSELNVNALELDDSALYLCASSFPGQGFTGELFFGEGSRLTVL.

V and J are TRBV5-1 and TRBJ2-2, with 8 bases fitting TRBD1. The CDR3 consists of 16 residues. Germline CDR1 SGHRS, CDR2 YFSETQ. The V segment lost 3 bases and the J segment 7 bases; nucleotides outside the gene matches: 11. CDR3 protein: CASSSLGTGGNGELFF. The CDR3 nucleotides read TGCGCCAGCAGCTCACTAGGGACAGGTGGGAACGGGGAGCTGTTTTTT.

The CDR3 sequence: CASSSLTSGSLYEQYF. The CDR3 bases are TGTGCCAGCAGCTCTCTGACTAGCGGGAGTTTGTACGAGCAGTACTTC. V gene TRBV14 combines with J gene TRBJ2-7, with 12 bases aligning to TRBD2. J gave up 4 bases and V 5 bases, and 9 bases lay outside the gene matches. Germline CDR1 reads SGHDN; CDR2 reads FVKESK. There are 16 residues in the CDR3.

The rearrangement links TRBV7-9 to TRBJ2-7; tentatively, D is TRBD2 (5 bases). The V gene lost 5 bases and the J gene lost 2 bases, with 16 bases spanning the gap. The germline gives CDR1 SEHNR, CDR2 FQNEAQ (reference sequence). There are 15 residues in the CDR3. CDR3 residues: CASSHSSRRAYEQYF. In DNA, the CDR3 is TGTGCCAGCAGCCACTCTAGCCGGCGGGCCTACGAGCAGTACTTC.

This sequence joins TRBV30 and TRBJ2-1, with D possibly TRBD1 on 6 matching bases. Germline V gene data show CDR1 as GTSNPN and CDR2 as SVGIG (reference sequence). This CDR3 has 12 residues. V was shortened by 5 bases and J by 8 bases, with 13 bases between the two germline ends. DNA of the CDR3: TGTGCCTGGGAACAGGGTGGGGATGAGCAGTTCTTC. Its protein is CAWEQGGDEQFF.

This sequence joins TRBV6-1 and TRBJ1-4; D call uncertain. The ends were cut back, 3 bases at V and 4 bases at J, with 15 bases in the middle. CDR3 length: 16 amino acids. From germline, CDR1 is MNHNS and CDR2 SASEGT. CDR3 in amino acids: CASSEFGLGVNEKLFF. CDR3 in DNA: TGTGCCAGCAGTGAGTTTGGTTTAGGAGTTAATGAAAAACTGTTTTTT.